Sequencing of this TCR beta chain was carried out in a study of PD-1 blockade in classical Hodgkin lymphoma. V gave up 5 bases and J gave up 6 bases, with 19 bases separating them. The V gene's germline CDR1 is ENHRY and CDR2 SYGVKD. The CDR3 length is 16 residues. In the case of this clone: Its antigen is unidentified.

Time point denoted: cycle 4 day 1 (C4D1), after 6 weeks of nivolumab. Every patient was affected by relapse after autologous stem cell transplantation, while exposure to brentuximab vedotin was not uniform. General study results and limits: Whereas CD4+ TCR diversity had risen significantly by C4D1, CD8+ TCR diversity had not. Exclusion applied to patients who initiated nivolumab less than 1 year following ASCT.

TCRdb's table, derived via immunoSEQ multiplex PCR, lists solely in-frame clones and lacks some. The sample holds around 50,000 clones, 90% seen once. This sequence originates from a human donor with classical Hodgkin lymphoma. The chain is built from TRBV10-3 and TRBJ2-2, with D tentatively TRBD1 or TRBD2 (5 bases each). Material: peripheral blood mononuclear cells (PBMCs), obtained before the fourth cycle of nivolumab. The chain's CDR3 is CAISRDRVVVPGELFF. CDR3 coding DNA: TGTGCCATCAGTCGGGACCGGGTAGTGGTTCCCGGGGAGCTGTTTTTT.